This TCR beta chain was found in a study of T cells in Graves' hyperthyroidism and ophthalmopathy. Points on this clonotype: Its specificity is unknown.

Amplification targeted TCR beta CDR3 regions from RNA transcripts. An initial round of RT-PCR targeting the TCR CDR3 relied on the HTBI primer set. TCRdb used MiXCR to reprocess the multiplex PCR reads, holding one entry per CDR3 protein. The sample lists 600,000 to 900,000 distinct CDR3 sequences; about a sixth were seen once. Regarding the study as a whole: Model output signaled ophthalmopathy a median roughly 6.5 months ahead of onset.

Trimming took off 5 bases at V and 0 bases at J, with 11 bases between the two ends. CDR1 is SEHNR, CDR2 FQNEAQ, per germline (reference sequence). The CDR3 extends over 15 amino acids. A lack of ophthalmopathy progression within 18 months defined stable Graves' hyperthyroidism. Thyroid ultrasound and orbital computed tomography, with clinical symptoms and serum thyroxine and TRAb, informed diagnoses. Sequencing was carried out using blood. V is TRBV7-9 and J is TRBJ1-3, with D maybe TRBD1 (6 bases). This clonotype was sampled from a man younger than 35 with Graves' hyperthyroidism. The DNA for the CDR3 is TGTGCCAGCAGCCCGGGGACACGCTCTGGAAACACCATATATTTT. It is translated as CASSPGTRSGNTIYF.